This TCR beta chain was observed in a study of T cells in Graves' hyperthyroidism and ophthalmopathy. This clonotype was seen repeatedly, ten times or more. Its antigen remains unidentified. V was trimmed by 4 bases and J by 6 bases, leaving 13 bases between them. The CDR3 has 13 amino acids. The germline gives CDR1 SGHRS, CDR2 YFSETQ. Researchers amplified the TCR beta CDR3 regions from RNA transcripts. Using the HTBI primer set, a first-round RT-PCR was run on the TCR CDR3. TCRdb re-called the multiplex PCR reads with MiXCR, one entry per CDR3 protein. The data show 400,000 or so distinct CDR3 sequences, with about 14% seen just once and approximately 29% held by the top ten. Study-wide results and caveats: Blood also contained most expanded thyroid clonotypes above 0.001.

This sequence originates from a man aged 45-65 years with Graves' ophthalmopathy. The source material was blood. The rearrangement links TRBV5-1 to TRBJ1-2; the D gene is possibly TRBD1 (5 bases). CDR3 bases: TGCGCCAGCAGCGAGGACGGGACCCATGGCTACACCTTC. Translation: CASSEDGTHGYTF.